These T cell receptor beta chains were read from a single sample in a study of control samples from healthy donors and cancer patients. The assay was immunoSEQ multiplex PCR, and TCRdb's table has in-frame clones only and misses some. The top ten clones hold just under 0.6% of a sample with 100,000 to 150,000 clones, 85% to 95% of them seen once. The source material was PBMCs. The receptors were gathered from a man of 80 years or more with head and neck cancer. CDR3s leave out the opening cysteine and the closing phenylalanine or tryptophan.

V	J	CDR3
TRBV29-1	TRBJ2-7	SVENGAGGVYEQY
TRBV2	TRBJ2-5	ASRWTSGQETQY
TRBV27	TRBJ1-6	ASRGDRAYNSPLH
TRBV6-1	TRBJ1-1	ASSAPGQGRGMNTEAF
TRBV6-6	TRBJ2-5	ASSLGTVETQY
TRBV9	TRBJ2-3	ASSVAPVDTQY
TRBV6-1	TRBJ2-3	ASSEGVPGQPLKSLTQY
TRBV19	TRBJ1-1	ASSSPRVQAF
TRBV29-1	TRBJ1-2	SVSRDRNYGYT
TRBV7-9	TRBJ1-3	ASSLPGNTIY
TRBV27	TRBJ1-6	ASAPLGVLNSPLH
TRBV19	TRBJ1-1	ASSQIGLNTEAF
TRBV9	TRBJ1-3	ASAQGASGNTIY
TRBV29-1	TRBJ1-3	SVAGAGNTIY
TRBV18	TRBJ2-7	ASSPWDASYEQY
TRBV5-6	TRBJ2-7	ASSLVLAGGDQPPYEQY
TRBV30	TRBJ1-1	AWSVRTLGNTEAF
TRBV10-3	TRBJ2-5	AISSGGDGETQY
TRBV19	TRBJ2-2	ASTMGGTFTGELF
TRBV15	TRBJ1-2	ATSRTGTGGDYGYT
TRBV11-2	TRBJ1-2	ASSLRQGYGYT
TRBV20-1	TRBJ2-1	SASPRKYTGHYNEQF
TRBV7-9	TRBJ1-5	ASSLAGGNQPQH
TRBV6-6	TRBJ2-3	ASSYSGDTQY
TRBV2	TRBJ1-1	ASRKLGQARGTEAF
TRBV29-1	TRBJ2-1	SVEVHSYNEQF
TRBV27	TRBJ2-2	ASSLWLAANTGELF
TRBV30	TRBJ2-7	AWSVKGSRYEQY
TRBV18	TRBJ2-7	ASSPGAGQY
TRBV2	TRBJ2-1	AGSTGSDEQF
TRBV5-1	TRBJ2-7	ASSLDSATVTYEQY
TRBV27	TRBJ1-6	ASGRGLSSYNSPLH
TRBV7-9	TRBJ1-5	ASSPTGGGNQPQH
TRBV6-5	TRBJ1-1	ASSYLRSPNTEAF
TRBV9	TRBJ2-1	ASSVGGVDEQF
TRBV6-6	TRBJ2-7	ASRIGGETYEQY
TRBV7-2	TRBJ2-7	ASSLKREYLDEQY
TRBV9	TRBJ2-5	ASSVSGTMGETQY
TRBV20-1	TRBJ2-3	SARDRVTQY
TRBV7-2	TRBJ2-1	ASRRGRTYNEQF
TRBV4-1	TRBJ2-4	ASSRGRSEGRVKNIQY
TRBV4-3	TRBJ2-1	ASSQDTSGRGEQF
TRBV3-1/TRBV3-2	TRBJ1-5	ASSQDTGGNQPQH
TRBV5-4	TRBJ1-2	ASSLGYGYT
TRBV19	TRBJ1-5	ASSTVIYSNQPQH
TRBV25-1	TRBJ2-7	ASSGTSGRAGAYEQY
TRBV27	TRBJ1-6	ASRPWRFDSYNSPLH
TRBV4-1	TRBJ1-5	ASSQVGLDQPQH
TRBV7-2	TRBJ1-3	ASSLEWGGLGNTIY
TRBV2	TRBJ2-1	ASGALGYNEQF
TRBV18	TRBJ2-3	ASSRNGGRNTDTQY
TRBV24-1	TRBJ2-5	ATSDLAETQY
TRBV27	TRBJ1-2	ASSPRTGDYT
TRBV4-3	TRBJ1-3	ASSQDAGVGGNTIY
TRBV7-7	TRBJ2-1	ASSSGDEQF
TRBV6-6	TRBJ1-1	ASSYSVGGRGTEAF
TRBV11-2	TRBJ1-1	ASSLVPRGNTEAF